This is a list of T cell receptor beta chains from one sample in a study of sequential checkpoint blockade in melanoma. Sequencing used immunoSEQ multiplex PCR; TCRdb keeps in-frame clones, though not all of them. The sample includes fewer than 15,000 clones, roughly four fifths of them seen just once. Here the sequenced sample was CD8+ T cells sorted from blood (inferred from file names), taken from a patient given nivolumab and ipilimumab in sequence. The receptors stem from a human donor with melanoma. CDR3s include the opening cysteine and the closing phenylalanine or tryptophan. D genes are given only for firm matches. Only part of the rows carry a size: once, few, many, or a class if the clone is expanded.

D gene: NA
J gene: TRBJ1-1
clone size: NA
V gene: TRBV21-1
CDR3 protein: CASSSVVANTIRTEAFF
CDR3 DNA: TGTGCCAGCAGTTCTGTAGTAGCTAACACAATTCGCACTGAAGCTTTCTTT

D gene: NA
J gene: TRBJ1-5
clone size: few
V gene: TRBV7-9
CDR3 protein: CASSLTLTGLSQPQHF
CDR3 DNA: TGTGCCAGCAGCTTAACCCTAACAGGGTTAAGTCAGCCCCAGCATTTT

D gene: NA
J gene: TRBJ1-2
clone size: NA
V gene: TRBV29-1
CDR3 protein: CSVEVRFPGGDGYTF
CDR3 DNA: TGCAGCGTTGAAGTCCGATTTCCGGGGGGCGATGGCTACACCTTC

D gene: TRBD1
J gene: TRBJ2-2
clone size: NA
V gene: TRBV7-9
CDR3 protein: CASSFTGGHTGELFF
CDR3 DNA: TGTGCCAGCAGCTTTACAGGGGGCCACACCGGGGAGCTGTTTTTT

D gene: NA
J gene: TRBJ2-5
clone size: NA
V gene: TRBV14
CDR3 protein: CASSQDRGAFQETQYF
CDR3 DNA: TGTGCCAGCAGCCAAGACCGGGGGGCCTTCCAAGAGACCCAGTACTTC

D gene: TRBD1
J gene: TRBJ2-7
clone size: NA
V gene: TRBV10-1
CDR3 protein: CASTGQGSYEQYF
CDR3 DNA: TGCGCCAGTACGGGACAGGGGTCCTACGAGCAGTACTTC

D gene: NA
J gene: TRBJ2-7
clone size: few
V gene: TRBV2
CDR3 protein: CASWTGEQYF
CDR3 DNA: TGTGCCAGCTGGACGGGGGAGCAGTACTTC

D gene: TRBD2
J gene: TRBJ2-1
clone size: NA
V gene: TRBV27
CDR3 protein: CASTYGGATNEQFF
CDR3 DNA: TGTGCCAGCACCTACGGGGGGGCTACAAATGAGCAGTTCTTC

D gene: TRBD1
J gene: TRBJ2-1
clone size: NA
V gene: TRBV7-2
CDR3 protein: CASSSTGGSLDEQFF
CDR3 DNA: TGTGCCAGCAGCTCCACAGGGGGCTCTTTGGATGAGCAGTTCTTC

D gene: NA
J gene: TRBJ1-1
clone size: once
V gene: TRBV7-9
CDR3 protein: CASSYGNTEAFF
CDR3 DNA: TGTGCCAGCAGCTACGGGAACACTGAAGCTTTCTTT

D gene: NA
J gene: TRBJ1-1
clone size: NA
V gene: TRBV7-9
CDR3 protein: CASTPGGAEAFF
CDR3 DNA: TGTGCCAGCACCCCGGGAGGGGCTGAAGCTTTCTTT

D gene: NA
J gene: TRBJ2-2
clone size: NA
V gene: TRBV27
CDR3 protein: CASKDTSFYHTGELFF
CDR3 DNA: TGTGCCAGCAAGGACACCTCTTTTTATCACACCGGGGAGCTGTTTTTT

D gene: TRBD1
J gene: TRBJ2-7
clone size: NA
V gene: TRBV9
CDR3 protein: CASARGQEFYEQYF
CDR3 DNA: TGTGCCAGCGCCCGCGGACAGGAGTTCTACGAGCAGTACTTC

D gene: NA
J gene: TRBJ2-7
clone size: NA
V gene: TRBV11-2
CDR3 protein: CASSLTGLSYEQYF
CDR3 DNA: TGTGCCAGCAGCTTAACGGGTCTTTCCTACGAGCAGTACTTC

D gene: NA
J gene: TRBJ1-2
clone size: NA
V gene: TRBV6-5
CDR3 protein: CASSYYRGAADGYTF
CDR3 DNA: TGTGCCAGCAGTTACTATCGGGGGGCCGCGGATGGCTACACCTTC

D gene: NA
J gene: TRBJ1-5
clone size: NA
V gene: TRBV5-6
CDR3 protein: CASSLQGLMRPQHF
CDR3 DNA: TGTGCCAGCAGCTTGCAGGGGCTGATGCGGCCCCAGCATTTT

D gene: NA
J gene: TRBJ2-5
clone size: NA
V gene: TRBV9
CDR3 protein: CASSVGGLETQYF
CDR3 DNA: TGTGCCAGCAGCGTAGGAGGGCTTGAGACCCAGTACTTC